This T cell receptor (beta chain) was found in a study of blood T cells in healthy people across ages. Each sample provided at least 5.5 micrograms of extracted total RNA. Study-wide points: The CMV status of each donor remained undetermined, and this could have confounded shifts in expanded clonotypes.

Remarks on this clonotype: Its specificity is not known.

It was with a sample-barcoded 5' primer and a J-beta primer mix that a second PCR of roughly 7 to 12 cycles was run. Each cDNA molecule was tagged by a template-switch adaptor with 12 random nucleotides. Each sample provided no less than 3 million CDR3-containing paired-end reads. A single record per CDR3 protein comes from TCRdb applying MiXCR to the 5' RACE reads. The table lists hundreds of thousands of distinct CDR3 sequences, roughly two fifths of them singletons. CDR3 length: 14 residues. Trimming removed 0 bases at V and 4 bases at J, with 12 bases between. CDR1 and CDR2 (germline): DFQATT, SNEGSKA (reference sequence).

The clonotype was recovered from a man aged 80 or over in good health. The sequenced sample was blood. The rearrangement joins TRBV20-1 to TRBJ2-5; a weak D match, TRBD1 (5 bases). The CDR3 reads CSARDSQGVETQYF. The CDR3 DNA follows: TGCAGTGCTAGAGATTCGCAGGGTGTAGAGACCCAGTACTTC.